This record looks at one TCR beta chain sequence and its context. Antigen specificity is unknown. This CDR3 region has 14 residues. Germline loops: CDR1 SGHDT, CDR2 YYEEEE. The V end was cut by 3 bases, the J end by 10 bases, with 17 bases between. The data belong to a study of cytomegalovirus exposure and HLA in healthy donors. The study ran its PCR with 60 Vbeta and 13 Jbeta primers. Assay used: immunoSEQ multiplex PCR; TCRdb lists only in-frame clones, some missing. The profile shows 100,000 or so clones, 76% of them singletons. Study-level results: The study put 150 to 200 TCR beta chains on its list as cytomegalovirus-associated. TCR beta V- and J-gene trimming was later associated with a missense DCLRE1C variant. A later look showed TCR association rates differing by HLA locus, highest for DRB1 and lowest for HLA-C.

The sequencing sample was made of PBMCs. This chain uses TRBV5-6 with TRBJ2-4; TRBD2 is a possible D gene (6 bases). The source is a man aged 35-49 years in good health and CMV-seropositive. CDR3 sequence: CASSSGLPPEIQYF. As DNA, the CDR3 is TGTGCCAGCAGCTCGGGACTCCCCCCGGAAATTCAGTACTTC.